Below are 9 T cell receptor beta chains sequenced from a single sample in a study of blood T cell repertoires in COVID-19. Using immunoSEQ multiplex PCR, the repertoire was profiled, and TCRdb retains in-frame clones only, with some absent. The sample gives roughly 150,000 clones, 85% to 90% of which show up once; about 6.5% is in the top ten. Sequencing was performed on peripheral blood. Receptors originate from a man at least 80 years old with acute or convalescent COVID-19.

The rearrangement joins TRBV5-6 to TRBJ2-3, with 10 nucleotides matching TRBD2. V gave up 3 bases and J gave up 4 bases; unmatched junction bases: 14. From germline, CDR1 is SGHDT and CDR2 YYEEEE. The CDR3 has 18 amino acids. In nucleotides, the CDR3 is TGTGCCAGCAGCTCCCCGGGACTAGCGCCAAACGGGGCAGATACGCAGTATTTT. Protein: CASSSPGLAPNGADTQYF.

The CDR3 sequence is CASSSRGPGNTEAFF. CDR3 in DNA: TGTGCCAGCAGCTCCAGGGGGCCGGGGAACACTGAAGCTTTCTTT. The chain carries TRBV11-2 and TRBJ1-1, with 8 bases lining up with TRBD1. The CDR3 totals 15 residues. The V gene end was trimmed by 4 bases and the J gene end by 1 base; junction bases not matched to a gene: 5. Germline-derived CDR1 and CDR2 are SGHAT and FQNNGV.

The CDR3 DNA follows: TGTGCCAGCAGCGGGGTACAGGGAGTAGGAAATTCACCCCTCCACTTT. It translates to CASSGVQGVGNSPLHF. The chain is built from TRBV5-6 and TRBJ1-6, with D possibly TRBD1 on 6 matching bases. V was cut by 4 bases and J by 7 bases, with 18 bases left in between. This CDR3 comprises 16 residues. Germline CDR1 reads SGHDT; CDR2 reads YYEEEE. The complete variable domain, with remaining parts taken from reference TRBV5-6 and TRBJ1-6, reads DAGVTQSPTHLIKTRGQQVTLRCSPKSGHDTVSWYQQALGQGPQFIFQYYEEEERQRGNFPDRFSGHQFPNYSSELNVNALLLGDSALYLCASSGVQGVGNSPLHFGNGTRLTVT.

This CDR3 is CASRPDRSEQYF. CDR3 sequence (DNA): TGTGCCAGCAGACCAGACAGATCCGAGCAGTACTTC. The rearrangement uses TRBV12-3 or TRBV12-4 and TRBJ2-7; D may be TRBD1 (5 bases). V shed 6 bases and J shed 6 bases, with 12 bases lying between them. The CDR3 consists of 12 residues.

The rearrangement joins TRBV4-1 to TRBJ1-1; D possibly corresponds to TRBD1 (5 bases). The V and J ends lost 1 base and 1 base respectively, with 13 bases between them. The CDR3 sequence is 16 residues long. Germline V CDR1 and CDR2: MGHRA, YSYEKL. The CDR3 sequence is CASSQAYVQGNTEAFF. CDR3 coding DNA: TGCGCCAGCAGCCAAGCGTATGTCCAGGGGAACACTGAAGCTTTCTTT.

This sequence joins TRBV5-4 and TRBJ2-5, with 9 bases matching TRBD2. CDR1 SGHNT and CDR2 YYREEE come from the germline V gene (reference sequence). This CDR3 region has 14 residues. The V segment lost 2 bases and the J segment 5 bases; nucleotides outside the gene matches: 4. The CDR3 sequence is CASSLYSGSETQYF. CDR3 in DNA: TGTGCCAGCAGCTTATATAGCGGGAGCGAGACCCAGTACTTC.

In nucleotides, the CDR3 is TGTGCCACCAGTGATGTGGACAGTGGTAACACAGATACGCAGTATTTT. Amino acid sequence: CATSDVDSGNTDTQYF. The chain combines TRBV24-1 with TRBJ2-3; D might be TRBD1 (6 bases). This CDR3 region has 16 residues. The V and J ends lost 3 bases and 2 bases respectively, with 14 bases between them. Germline CDR1 reads KGHDR; CDR2 reads SFDVKD.

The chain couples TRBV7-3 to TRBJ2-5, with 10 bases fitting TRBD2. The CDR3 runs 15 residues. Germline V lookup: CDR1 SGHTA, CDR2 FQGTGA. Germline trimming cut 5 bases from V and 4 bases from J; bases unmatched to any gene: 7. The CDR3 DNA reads TGTGCCAGCAGCCAGTCCAGCGGGAGGGTAGAGACCCAGTACTTC. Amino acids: CASSQSSGRVETQYF.

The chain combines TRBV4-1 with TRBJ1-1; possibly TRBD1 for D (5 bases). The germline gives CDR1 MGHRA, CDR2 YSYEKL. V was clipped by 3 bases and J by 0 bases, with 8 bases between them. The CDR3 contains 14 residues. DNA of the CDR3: TGCGCCAGCAGCCAGGGACTCCTGAACACTGAAGCTTTCTTT. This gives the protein CASSQGLLNTEAFF.